This entry features one TCR beta chain sequence. As yet, its antigen is unknown. As to time point: persistent/refractory GD, antithyroid drugs over 5 years with positive TRAb. Isolated PBMC RNA provided the starting material for the TCR library. EDTA tubes were used for drawing approximately 8.4 milliliters of peripheral blood. Arm-PCR of CDR3 regions and iRepertoire HTBI primers were used to build TCR beta libraries. TCRdb reprocessed the multiplex PCR reads with MiXCR, giving one entry per CDR3 protein. Among roughly 500,000 distinct CDR3 sequences listed, around 21% were seen once. The record originates from a study of regulatory T cells in long-lasting Graves disease. General study results and limits: There was favoring of TRBV28, TRBJ1-2 and TRBJ2-5 in persistent disease.

The V gene's germline CDR1 is SEHNR and CDR2 FQNEAQ (reference sequence). The CDR3 runs to 16 residues. V was cut by 5 bases and J by 4 bases, with 20 bases left in between. The chain has TRBV7-9 and TRBJ2-5; D tentatively reads TRBD1 or TRBD2 (6 bases each). This specimen consisted of peripheral blood mononuclear cells (PBMCs), obtained when the disease was refractory, from a patient treated with antithyroid drugs. The origin of this receptor is a female donor with Graves disease. The CDR3 spells CASSRGGGGLGETQYF. The CDR3 DNA is TGTGCCAGCAGCCGAGGAGGGGGAGGTTTAGGAGAGACCCAGTACTTC. The full variable domain, in which reference TRBV7-9 and TRBJ2-5 provide the parts outside the CDR3, is DTGVSQNPRHKITKRGQNVTFRCDPISEHNRLYWYRQTLGQGPEFLTYFQNEAQLEKSRLLSDRFSAERPKGSFSTLEIQRTEQGDSAMYLCASSRGGGGLGETQYFGPGTRLLVL.